The 24 T cell receptor beta chains given below trace back to one sample, sequenced in a study of graft-versus-host responses after intestinal transplantation. Which antigens these TCRs recognize remains unknown. Profiling relied on immunoSEQ multiplex PCR, and the TCRdb table lists in-frame clones only, not all of them. The sample lists under 75,000 clones, around 89% seen once, with roughly 4% in the top ten. The material was unstimulated CD8+ T cells sorted from spleen or lymph node cells, obtained before transplant. These receptors were collected from a human donor who was the organ donor for an intestinal transplant.

The chain links TRBV7-3 to TRBJ2-3, with 10 bases aligning to TRBD1. CDR1 is SGHTA and CDR2 is FQGTGA in the germline V gene. V lost 1 base to trimming and J lost 3 bases; unmatched junction nucleotides: 4. This CDR3 contains 16 residues. For the CDR3, the DNA is TGTGCCAGCAGCTTAATTGGACAGGGGGAAACAGATACGCAGTATTTT. Translating it yields CASSLIGQGETDTQYF. Variable domain in full (rest from reference TRBV7-3 and TRBJ2-3): GAGVSQTPSNKVTEKGKYVELRCDPISGHTALYWYRQSLGQGPEFLIYFQGTGAADDSGLPNDRFFAVRPEGSVSTLKIQRTERGDSAVYLCASSLIGQGETDTQYFGPGTRLTVL.

The chain combines TRBV9 with TRBJ2-3; no clear D. The germline V gene encodes CDR1 SGDLS and CDR2 YYNGEE. The CDR3 runs 15 residues. V lost 1 base and J lost 0, with 9 bases in between. CDR3 in DNA: TGTGCCAGCAGCGTACTCCCCGGGAGCACAGATACGCAGTATTTT. As protein: CASSVLPGSTDTQYF.

The gene calls are TRBV27 and TRBJ1-2; unclear D gene. Trimming removed 3 bases from V and 4 bases from J, with 15 bases in between. Germline CDR1 MNHEY, CDR2 SMNVEV (reference sequence). The CDR3 loop spans 15 amino acids. The CDR3: CASSFLDPGSYGYTF. CDR3 sequence (DNA): TGTGCCAGCAGTTTCCTCGATCCCGGGAGCTATGGCTACACCTTC.

The rearrangement uses TRBV5-1 and TRBJ1-1; 8 nucleotides match TRBD1. The CDR3 length is 20 residues. Germline V lookup: CDR1 SGHRS, CDR2 YFSETQ. The J segment lost 1 base and the V segment lost 0 bases, leaving 17 bases of the junction unmatched. The CDR3, as DNA: TGCGCCAGCAGCTTGGAAGGTGGGACAGGAGCGCAGAAACCGAACACTGAAGCTTTCTTT. Translating gives CASSLEGGTGAQKPNTEAFF.

This sequence joins TRBV15 and TRBJ1-1; 7 bases agree with TRBD1. The V and J ends lost 0 bases and 1 base, in that order; junction bases with no gene match: 5. The length of the CDR3 is 16 residues. Germline V gives CDR1 LNHNV, CDR2 YYDKDF (reference sequence). In nucleotides, the CDR3 is TGTGCCACCAGCAGAGACCGGACAGGAGCGAACACTGAAGCTTTCTTT. It specifies CATSRDRTGANTEAFF.

This clone was seen only once. The rearrangement joins TRBV28 to TRBJ2-1, with a possible D match to TRBD2 (5 bases). Germline V gene data show CDR1 as MDHEN and CDR2 as SYDVKM. The CDR3 extends over 13 amino acids. The germline V and J ends were trimmed by 8 bases and 4 bases, with 12 bases remaining between them. The CDR3 coding sequence is TGTGCCAGCCAACTAGACTCTTACAATGAGCAGTTCTTC. This sequence encodes CASQLDSYNEQFF.

The gene calls are TRBV9 and TRBJ1-2; possibly TRBD1 for D (6 bases). Germline CDR1 SGDLS, CDR2 YYNGEE. Deletions cut 1 base from V and 4 bases from J, with 14 bases between. This CDR3 has 15 amino acids. In nucleotides, the CDR3 is TGTGCCAGCAGCGTATCCGAGACAGGACCCTATGGCTACACCTTC. Translating it yields CASSVSETGPYGYTF.

The table lists this clone with a count of one. V and J are TRBV15 and TRBJ2-1, with D perhaps matching TRBD2 (7 bases). CDR1 and CDR2 from the germline V gene are LNHNV and YYDKDF (reference sequence). V was clipped by 1 base and J by 2 bases, with 24 bases between them. This CDR3 is 20 amino acids long. CDR3 bases: TGTGCCACCAGCAGAGTAGGGGGAACGTGGGCGGGGGAGGCCTACAATGAGCAGTTCTTC. It codes for CATSRVGGTWAGEAYNEQFF.

V gene TRBV6-5 combines with J gene TRBJ2-1; D ambiguous. Between the trimmed V and J ends, which lost 2 bases and 6 bases, there was a span of 8 bases. Per the germline V gene, CDR1 is MNHEY and CDR2 is SVGAGI. CDR3 length: 13 residues. The CDR3 DNA reads TGTGCCAGCAGTTACGGCAGGCGCAATGAGCAGTTCTTC. Protein product: CASSYGRRNEQFF.

The chain employs TRBV4-1 and TRBJ1-2; D is ambiguous. Looked up from germline, CDR1 is MGHRA and CDR2 is YSYEKL. CDR3 size: 14 residues. The V end lost 0 bases, the J end lost 0 bases, and 5 bases lay between the germline ends. This chain's CDR3 is CASSQEESNYGYTF. CDR3 nucleotide sequence: TGCGCCAGCAGCCAAGAAGAGTCTAACTATGGCTACACCTTC.

This clone was detected only once. The chain recombines TRBV6-6 with TRBJ2-2; D may be TRBD2 (5 bases). This CDR3 is 14 amino acids long. Looked up from germline, CDR1 is MNHNY and CDR2 is SVGAGI (reference sequence). V was cut by 8 bases and J by 2 bases, with 12 bases left in between. The CDR3 DNA sequence: TGTGCCAGCGGACTCGACCTAAACACCGGGGAGCTGTTTTTT. Amino acids: CASGLDLNTGELFF.

The CDR3 region is CASTEGRTEAFF. The CDR3 nucleotides read TGTGCCAGCACGGAGGGGAGGACTGAAGCTTTCTTT. The chain uses TRBV9 and TRBJ1-1; possible D gene TRBD1, 5 bases. The CDR3 loop spans 12 amino acids. The germline V gene has CDR1 SGDLS and CDR2 YYNGEE. Trimming shortened V by 6 bases and J by 5 bases, and 11 bases separated the two germline ends.

V usage is TRBV7-9 and J usage is TRBJ1-5; a weak D match, TRBD1 (5 bases). Germline V lookup: CDR1 SEHNR, CDR2 FQNEAQ (reference sequence). V lost 4 bases and J 5 bases, leaving 6 bases between the germline ends. The CDR3 is made up of 12 amino acids. The CDR3 sequence: CASSSGHQPQHF. In DNA form, the CDR3 reads TGTGCCAGCAGCTCAGGGCATCAGCCCCAGCATTTT.

The genes are TRBV7-9 and TRBJ2-7, with unresolved D. Per the germline V gene, CDR1 is SEHNR and CDR2 is FQNEAQ (reference sequence). The CDR3 spans 17 residues. V lost 5 bases, J lost 2 bases, and 22 bases lay in between. Written as DNA, the CDR3 is TGTGCCAGCAGCCCCGATGACAATAAGAGCAGAGCCTACGAGCAGTACGTC. Translating it yields CASSPDDNKSRAYEQYV.

This clone turned up a few times. This chain connects TRBV7-9 to TRBJ2-7; D is ambiguous. The germline V gene has CDR1 SEHNR and CDR2 FQNEAQ (reference sequence). V lost 3 bases, J lost 1 base, and 10 bases lay in between. The CDR3 contains 14 residues. Here the CDR3 reads CASSFGPKSYEQYV. DNA of the CDR3: TGTGCCAGCAGCTTTGGGCCCAAGTCCTACGAGCAGTACGTC.

This chain links TRBV28 with TRBJ1-6, with 7 bases lining up with TRBD1. V was pared by 4 bases and J by 10 bases, with 13 bases of the junction left unmatched. This CDR3 contains 16 residues. Germline V lookup: CDR1 MDHEN, CDR2 SYDVKM. CDR3 DNA sequence: TGTGCCAGCAGTTACAACAGGGGTTGGATAGAATCACCCCTCCACTTT. Translated, it gives CASSYNRGWIESPLHF.

The DNA for the CDR3 is TGCGCCAGCAGCCCGGGGGTGGACCAGACAGATACGCAGTATTTT. Translating it yields CASSPGVDQTDTQYF. The genes are TRBV5-1 and TRBJ2-3, with D perhaps matching TRBD2 (6 bases). Trimming took 4 bases from V and 3 from J, leaving 15 bases between them. Germline values: CDR1 SGHRS, CDR2 YFSETQ. The CDR3 totals 15 residues.

The V and J genes are TRBV27 and TRBJ1-1; D might be TRBD1 (5 bases). The CDR3 covers 13 residues. Germline V gives CDR1 MNHEY, CDR2 SMNVEV (reference sequence). Deletions cut 1 base from V and 10 bases from J, with 13 bases between. The CDR3 region has the DNA TGTGCCAGCAGTTTATTAATGGGTCAGGGAGCTTTCTTT. Translating gives CASSLLMGQGAFF.

V is TRBV5-6 and J is TRBJ1-1, with D maybe TRBD1 (6 bases). The CDR3 is 15 residues long. V was pared by 3 bases and J by 5 bases, with 17 bases between. Germline CDR1 SGHDT, CDR2 YYEEEE. The CDR3 reads CASSWNFDQGTEAFF. In DNA, the CDR3 is TGTGCCAGCAGCTGGAATTTTGACCAGGGGACTGAAGCTTTCTTT.

Turning to this clone: The junction departs from germline at one end; a sequencing error may be responsible. The sample holds other DNA sequences that translate to the same CDR3. The chain carries TRBV9 and TRBJ2-1, with TRBD2 matching 8 bases. Germline CDR1 reads SGDLS; CDR2 reads YYNGEE. The CDR3 loop spans 16 amino acids. CDR3 DNA: TGCGCCAGCAGCGTTGCGACTAGCGACTACTACAATGAGCAGTTCTTC. Translation gives CASSVATSDYYNEQFF.

This chain uses TRBV7-6 with TRBJ2-7; perhaps TRBD1 as D (6 bases). Germline V gene lookup returns CDR1 SGHVS and CDR2 FNYEAQ. Deletions cut 3 bases from V and 0 bases from J, with 6 bases between. The CDR3 contains 13 residues. The CDR3 sequence: CASSLDSSYEQYV. In DNA form, the CDR3 reads TGTGCCAGCAGCTTGGACAGCTCCTACGAGCAGTACGTC.

The rearrangement joins TRBV28 to TRBJ1-5; 12 nucleotides line up with TRBD1. The germline V gene has CDR1 MDHEN and CDR2 SYDVKM. Trimming cost V 3 bases and J 5 bases; bases outside gene matches: 14. CDR3 length: 19 residues. The CDR3 nucleotides read TGTGCCAGCAGTTTCCTCAGTCCCGGGACAGGGGGCGAAGATCAGCCCCAGCATTTT. Translation gives CASSFLSPGTGGEDQPQHF.

The chain links TRBV30 to TRBJ2-7; D may be TRBD2 (5 bases). CDR1 and CDR2 (germline): GTSNPN, SVGIG (reference sequence). Trimming took off 3 bases at V and 3 bases at J, with 12 bases between the two ends. The CDR3 sequence is 13 residues long. The CDR3 loop is CAWRADYYYEQYV. DNA for the CDR3: TGTGCCTGGAGAGCTGACTACTACTACGAGCAGTACGTC.

This clone has only one observation. V gene TRBV27 combines with J gene TRBJ1-6; D possibly corresponds to TRBD1 (6 bases). Germline CDR1 MNHEY, CDR2 SMNVEV (reference sequence). Between the trimmed V and J ends, which lost 3 bases and 0 bases, there was a span of 9 bases. The CDR3 is 16 amino acids. CDR3 loop: CASSFQGSSYNSPLHF. In nucleotides, the CDR3 is TGTGCCAGCAGTTTTCAGGGGAGCTCCTATAATTCACCCCTCCACTTT.